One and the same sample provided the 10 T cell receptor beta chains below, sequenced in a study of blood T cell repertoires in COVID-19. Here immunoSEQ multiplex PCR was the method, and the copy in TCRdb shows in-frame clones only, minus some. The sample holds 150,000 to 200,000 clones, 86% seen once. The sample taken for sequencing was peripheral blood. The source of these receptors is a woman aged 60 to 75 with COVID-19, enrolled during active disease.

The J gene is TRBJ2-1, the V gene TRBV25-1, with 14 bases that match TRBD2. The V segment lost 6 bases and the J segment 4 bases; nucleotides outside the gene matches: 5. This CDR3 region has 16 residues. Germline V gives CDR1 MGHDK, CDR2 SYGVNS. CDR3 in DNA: TGTGCCAGCAGGAGACTAGCGGGAGGGACATACAATGAGCAGTTCTTC. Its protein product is CASRRLAGGTYNEQFF.

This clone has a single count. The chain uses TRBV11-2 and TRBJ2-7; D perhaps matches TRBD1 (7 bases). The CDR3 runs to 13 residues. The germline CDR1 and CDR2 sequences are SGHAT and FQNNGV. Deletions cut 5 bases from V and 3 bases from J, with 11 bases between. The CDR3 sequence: CASSRGTDYEQYF. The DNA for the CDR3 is TGTGCCAGCAGCCGCGGGACAGACTACGAGCAGTACTTC.

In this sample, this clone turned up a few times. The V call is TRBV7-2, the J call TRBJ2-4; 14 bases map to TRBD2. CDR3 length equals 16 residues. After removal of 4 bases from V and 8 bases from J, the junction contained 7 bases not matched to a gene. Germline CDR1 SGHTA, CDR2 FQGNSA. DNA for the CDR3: TGTGCCAGCAGCTCGGGACTAGCGGGAGTTAGCGACATTCAGTACTTC. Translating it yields CASSSGLAGVSDIQYF.

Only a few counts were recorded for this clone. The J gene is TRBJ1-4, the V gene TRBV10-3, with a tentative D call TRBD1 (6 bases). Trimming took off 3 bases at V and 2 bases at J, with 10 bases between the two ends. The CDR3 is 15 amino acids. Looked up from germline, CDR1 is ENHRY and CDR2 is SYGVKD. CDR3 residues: CAISDRGATNEKLFF. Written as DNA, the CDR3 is TGTGCCATCAGTGACAGGGGAGCCACTAATGAAAAACTGTTTTTT.

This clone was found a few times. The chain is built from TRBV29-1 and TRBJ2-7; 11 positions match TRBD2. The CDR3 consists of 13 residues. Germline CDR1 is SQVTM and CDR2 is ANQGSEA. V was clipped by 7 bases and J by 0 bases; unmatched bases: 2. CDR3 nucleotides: TGCAGCGCGGGACTAGCGGCCTCCTACGAGCAGTACTTC. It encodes CSAGLAASYEQYF.

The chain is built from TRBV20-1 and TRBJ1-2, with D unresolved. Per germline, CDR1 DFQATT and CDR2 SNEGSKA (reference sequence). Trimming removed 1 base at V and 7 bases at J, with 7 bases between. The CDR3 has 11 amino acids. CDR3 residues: CSARGEGGYTF. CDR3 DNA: TGCAGTGCTAGAGGCGAGGGTGGCTACACCTTC.

The CDR3: CASSPGLTGDSYNEQFF. The CDR3 region has the DNA TGTGCCAGCAGCCCCGGGTTGACGGGAGATTCCTACAATGAGCAGTTCTTC. The chain carries TRBV14 and TRBJ2-1, with D possibly being TRBD2 (6 bases). The CDR3 extends over 17 amino acids. The germline gives CDR1 SGHDN, CDR2 FVKESK. Trimming pared 4 bases from V and 1 base from J, leaving 17 bases between. The full variable domain, its missing parts supplied by reference TRBV14 and TRBJ2-1, is EAGVTQFPSHSVIEKGQTVTLRCDPISGHDNLYWYRRVMGKEIKFLLHFVKESKQDESGMPNNRFLAERTGGTYSTLKVQPAELEDSGVYFCASSPGLTGDSYNEQFFGPGTRLTVL.

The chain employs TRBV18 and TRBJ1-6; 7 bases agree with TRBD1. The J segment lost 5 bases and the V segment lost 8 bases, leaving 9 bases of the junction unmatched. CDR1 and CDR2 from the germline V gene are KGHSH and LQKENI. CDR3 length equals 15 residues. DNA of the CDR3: TGTGCCAGCGCCCCATCCGGGACAGATAATTCACCCCTCCACTTT. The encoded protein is CASAPSGTDNSPLHF. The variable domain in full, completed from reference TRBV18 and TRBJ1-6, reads NAGVMQNPRHLVRRRGQEARLRCSPMKGHSHVYWYRQLPEEGLKFMVYLQKENIIDESGMPKERFSAEFPKEGPSILRIQQVVRGDSAAYFCASAPSGTDNSPLHFGNGTRLTVT.

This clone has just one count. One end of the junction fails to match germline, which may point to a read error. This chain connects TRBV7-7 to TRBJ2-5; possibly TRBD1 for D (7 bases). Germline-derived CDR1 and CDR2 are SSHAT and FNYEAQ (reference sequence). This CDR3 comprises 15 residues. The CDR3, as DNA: TGTGCTAGCAGCTTAGGGGGGACAGAGCGAGAGACCCAGTACTTC. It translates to CASSLGGTERETQYF.

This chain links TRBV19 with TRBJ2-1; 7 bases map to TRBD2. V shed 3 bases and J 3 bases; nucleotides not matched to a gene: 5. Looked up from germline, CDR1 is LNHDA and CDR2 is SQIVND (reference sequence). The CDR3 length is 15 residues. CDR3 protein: CASSIAGDLYNEQFF. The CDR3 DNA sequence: TGTGCCAGTAGTATTGCGGGGGATCTCTACAATGAGCAGTTCTTC. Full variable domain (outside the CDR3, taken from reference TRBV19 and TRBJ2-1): DGGITQSPKYLFRKEGQNVTLSCEQNLNHDAMYWYRQDPGQGLRLIYYSQIVNDFQKGDIAEGYSVSREKKESFPLTVTSAQKNPTAFYLCASSIAGDLYNEQFFGPGTRLTVL.